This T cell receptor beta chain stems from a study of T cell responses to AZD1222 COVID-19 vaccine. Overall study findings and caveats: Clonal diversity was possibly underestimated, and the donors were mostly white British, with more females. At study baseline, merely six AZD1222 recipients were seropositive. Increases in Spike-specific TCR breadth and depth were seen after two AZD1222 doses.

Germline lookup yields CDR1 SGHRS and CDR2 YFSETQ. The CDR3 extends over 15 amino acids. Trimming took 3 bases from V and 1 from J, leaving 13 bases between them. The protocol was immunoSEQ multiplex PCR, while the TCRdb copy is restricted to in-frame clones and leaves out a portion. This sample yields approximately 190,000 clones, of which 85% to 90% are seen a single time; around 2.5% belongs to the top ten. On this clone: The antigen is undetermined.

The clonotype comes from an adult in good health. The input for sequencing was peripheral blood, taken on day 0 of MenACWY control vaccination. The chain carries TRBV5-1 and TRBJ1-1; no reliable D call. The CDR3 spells CASSSDPLGNTEAFF. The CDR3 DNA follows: TGCGCCAGCAGCTCCGACCCCTTGGGGAACACTGAAGCTTTCTTT.